The clone carrying this TCR beta chain appeared a few times. As processed by the authors: The assay estimated nucleated cells by amplifying reference gene primers. This table comes from immunoSEQ multiplex PCR, and its TCRdb copy is limited to in-frame clones, with some not included. V and J calls and clone size are as listed in that table; D and trimming were resolved from the DNA. The data hold tens of thousands of clones, with 80% to 90% observed a single time. The source of the sample is a study of blood T cell repertoires in COVID-19. The wider study: The study drew acute and convalescent COVID-19 samples from the United States, Italy and Spain. T cells, B-cell-depleted T cells, or PBMCs provided the cDNA or gDNA that served as material.

CDR1 is ENHRY and CDR2 is SYGVKD in the germline V gene. With 6 bases clipped from V and 4 bases from J, the junction kept 3 bases outside the gene matches. This CDR3 is 13 amino acids long. Sequenced: peripheral blood. The chain recombines TRBV10-3 with TRBJ1-5; the match to TRBD1 covers 7 bases. The clonotype comes from a human donor in a cohort sampled during active COVID-19. In DNA, the CDR3 is TGTGCCATCAGCGACAGGGTAAATCAGCCCCAGCATTTT. This codes for CAISDRVNQPQHF.